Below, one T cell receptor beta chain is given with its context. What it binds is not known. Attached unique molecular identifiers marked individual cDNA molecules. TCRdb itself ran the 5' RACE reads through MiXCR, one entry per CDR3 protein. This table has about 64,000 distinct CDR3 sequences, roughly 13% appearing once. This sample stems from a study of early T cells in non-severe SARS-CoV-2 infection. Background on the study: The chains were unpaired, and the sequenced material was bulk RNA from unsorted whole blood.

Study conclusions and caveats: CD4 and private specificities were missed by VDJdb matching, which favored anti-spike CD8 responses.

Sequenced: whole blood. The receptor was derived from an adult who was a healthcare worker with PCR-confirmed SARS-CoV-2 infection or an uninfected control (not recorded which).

The CDR3 sequence: CASSERLSGNTIYF. CDR3 nucleotides: TGTGCCAGCAGTGAGAGACTCTCTGGAAACACCATATATTTT. The chain is built from TRBV27 and TRBJ1-3; D unclear. Trimming cost V 5 bases and J 0 bases, with 8 bases left between them. The CDR3 consists of 14 residues. CDR1 and CDR2 from the germline V gene are MNHEY and SMNVEV (reference sequence).